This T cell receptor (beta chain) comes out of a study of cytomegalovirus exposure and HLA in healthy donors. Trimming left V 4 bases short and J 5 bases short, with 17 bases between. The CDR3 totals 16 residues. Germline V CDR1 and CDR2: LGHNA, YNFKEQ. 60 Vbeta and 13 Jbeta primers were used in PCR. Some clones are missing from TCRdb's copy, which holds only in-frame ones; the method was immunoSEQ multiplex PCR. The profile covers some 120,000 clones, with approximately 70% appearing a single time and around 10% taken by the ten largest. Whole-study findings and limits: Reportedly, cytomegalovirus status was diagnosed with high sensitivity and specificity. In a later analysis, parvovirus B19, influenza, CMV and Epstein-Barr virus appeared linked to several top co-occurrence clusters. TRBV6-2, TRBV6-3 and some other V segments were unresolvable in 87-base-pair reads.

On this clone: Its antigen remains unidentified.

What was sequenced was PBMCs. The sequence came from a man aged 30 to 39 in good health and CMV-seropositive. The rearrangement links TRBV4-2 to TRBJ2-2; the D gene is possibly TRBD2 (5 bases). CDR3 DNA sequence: TGTGCCAGCAGCCCTCCCGGGATTCCCCAGACCGGGGAGCTGTTTTTT. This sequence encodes CASSPPGIPQTGELFF.